Given below is one T cell receptor (beta chain) in context. Its antigen is unknown. This entry is derived from a study of beta chain features in type 1 diabetes. Study-level points and caveats: Type 1 diabetes patients had TCRB CDR3s that were shorter (moderately but significantly so) in all four CD4+ subsets.

Of the isolated RNA, all was reverse transcribed, and so the sequenced material was expressed TCRB transcripts. Generated by immunoSEQ multiplex PCR, the TCRdb table keeps only in-frame clones and is missing some. The table shows hundreds of thousands of clones, with over 10% occurring only once. In germline, CDR1 is SGHDN, CDR2 FVKESK. There are 15 residues in the CDR3. V was pared by 4 bases and J by 2 bases, with 15 bases between. Material: naive CD4+ T cells from blood. The chain links TRBV14 to TRBJ2-7, with D uncertain. This TCR derives from a man aged 18 to 29 with type 1 diabetes. CDR3 region: CASSRRLGVPYEQYF. As DNA, the CDR3 is TGTGCCAGCAGCCGACGACTTGGGGTCCCCTACGAGCAGTACTTC.